This T cell receptor beta chain was obtained from a study of Ad26.COV2.S vaccination and SARS-CoV-2 variants (dated by TCRdb to about 2021). For the study in its entirety: Donors in the vaccine arm were drawn from COV1001, a phase I-IIa trial of Ad26.COV2.S in healthy adults that was multicentre, randomized, double-blind and placebo-controlled. Dosing of Ad26.COV2.S was intramuscular, at either 5x10^10 or 1x10^11 viral particles, delivered as one shot or as two shots spaced 56 days apart. Sequencing of the TCRbeta repertoire served to evaluate the specificity and breadth of SARS-CoV-2-reactive T cell receptors following Ad26.COV2.S vaccination. The TCR-sequenced set comprised approximately 32 samples: approximately 19 Ad26.COV2.S vaccine recipients, 5 placebo recipients and 8 SARS-CoV-2 convalescent individuals. Participants in the trial were split at random into five groups of five each, receiving low-dose or high-dose Ad26.COV2.S once or twice, or else placebo on both occasions. Blinding of investigators to trial group allocation was maintained during experiments and outcome assessment.

Broad study findings and their caveats: Comparing responses between vaccine doses or regimens was not something the study was powered to do. According to the authors, total T cell responses may have been underestimated by the TCR breadth and depth analyses. Non-spike TCR breadth was comparable between vaccine and placebo recipients, consistent with the vaccine containing only spike. After vaccination, spike-specific CD8+ and CD4+ T cell responses were reported to show substantial breadth. Ad26.COV2.S recipients had higher spike-specific TCR breadth than placebo recipients (P = 0.0014).

TCRbeta CDR3 regions were sequenced with the immunoSEQ Assay. After extraction, genomic DNA underwent amplification by bias-controlled multiplex PCR, followed by high-throughput sequencing. In the authors' own workflow: To quantify the absolute abundance of every unique TCRbeta CDR3 region, sequences were collapsed and filtered. T cell fraction was estimated by normalization of TCRbeta template counts to usable DNA, with usable DNA being measured through amplification of reference genes present in all nucleated cells. Repertoire TCRs were annotated as SARS-CoV-2-specific when V gene, CDR3 amino acid sequence and J gene were exactly matched to a known reactive TCR set. MIRA supplied the reference SARS-CoV-2 TCR set, which was filtered for enrichment in COVID-19-positive ImmuneCODE repertoires so that public or cross-reactive TCRs were removed. Using the MIRA antigens, annotated TCRs were further analysed by specific ORF or by position within an ORF. Breadth was defined as the number of annotated unique rearrangements divided by the total number of unique productive rearrangements, and depth was defined as the summed frequency of the annotated unique rearrangements. TCR breadth was compared between groups using two-sided Wilcoxon rank-sum tests. The clones in this table, taken by TCRdb from immuneACCESS, are in-frame only. Not every clone is retained; where verified, under half of the shortfall comes from an unresolved V gene, and the cause of the rest is unknown. V and J calls and clone size are those listed in that table; D and trimming were worked out from the DNA. The sample table lists hundreds of thousands of clones, approximately 92% of them with a count of one. More than 9% of the sample is held by the ten biggest clonotypes.

In light of the paper, this sample's treatment or condition label describes: about 20 received Ad26.COV2.S at low or high dose, single or two shots; 5 received placebo; per-sample allocation not given. For vaccine and placebo recipients, the sequenced repertoires came from samples collected on day 63 after the first injection. Between 29 July and 7 August 2020, Cohort 1b enrolled 25 adults aged 18-55 years at one site in Boston, USA. Ad26.COV2.S was a replication-incompetent adenovirus type 26 vector that expressed a prefusion-stabilized SARS-CoV-2 spike protein derived from the original Wuhan strain. This clone was observed a single time. This clone's antigen is unknown. Base quality data are lacking; no much larger clone is found one base away. There are 15 amino acids in the CDR3, from cysteine to phenylalanine inclusive. Only the CDR3 part of the read is kept: 45 bases, read in frame from the first base. V is cut back by 5 bases and J by 8 bases, with 7 bases in the junction unmatched. Sequences LNHNV (CDR1) and YYDKDF (CDR2) are obtained from the germline V gene (reference sequence).

The sequence joins TRBV15 to TRBJ2-1; the central 12 bases match TRBD1. Sequencing was performed on peripheral blood, taken in a trial of Ad26.COV2.S vaccine versus placebo. This receptor was identified in a person between 18 and 59 years old who received the Ad26.COV2.S COVID-19 vaccine or a placebo. The encoded CDR3 is CATSPGTGGSHEQFF. The bases read TGTGCCACCAGCCCTGGGACAGGGGGCAGCCATGAGCAGTTCTTC.